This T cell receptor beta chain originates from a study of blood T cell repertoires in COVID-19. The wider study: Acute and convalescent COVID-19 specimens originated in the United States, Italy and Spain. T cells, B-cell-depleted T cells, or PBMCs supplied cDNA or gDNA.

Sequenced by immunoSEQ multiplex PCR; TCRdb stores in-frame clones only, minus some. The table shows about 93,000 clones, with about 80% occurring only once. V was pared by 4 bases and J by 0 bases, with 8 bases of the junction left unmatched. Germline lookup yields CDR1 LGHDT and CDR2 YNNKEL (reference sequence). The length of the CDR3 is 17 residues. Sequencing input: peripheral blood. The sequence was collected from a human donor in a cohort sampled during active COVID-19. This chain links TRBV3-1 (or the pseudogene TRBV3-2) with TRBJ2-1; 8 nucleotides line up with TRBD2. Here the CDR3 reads CASSPRAGGISYNEQFF. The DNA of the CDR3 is TGTGCCAGCAGCCCTCGGGCGGGGGGTATCTCCTACAATGAGCAGTTCTTC.